This TCR beta chain appears in the sequencing data of a study of blood T cell repertoires in COVID-19. Study-level information: The origin of the acute and convalescent COVID-19 samples was the United States, Italy and Spain.

This clone was seen a handful of times. As originally analysed: Reference gene primers were amplified, and this amplification served to estimate nucleated cell counts. The data were produced by immunoSEQ multiplex PCR, yet TCRdb's version contains in-frame clones alone and is incomplete. V and J calls and clone size are as listed in that table; D and trimming were resolved from the DNA. The table includes approximately 130,000 clones, roughly 86% detected once. The sequence came from a woman aged 45-65 years who had recovered from COVID-19. What was sequenced was peripheral blood.

DNA of the CDR3: TGTGCCAGCGATCGGGGGGGAGGGTCAACTAATGAAAAACTGTTTTTT. This translates into CASDRGGGSTNEKLFF. The chain employs TRBV2 and TRBJ1-4; TRBD1 might be the D (5 bases). This CDR3 has 16 residues. Germline loops: CDR1 SNHLY, CDR2 FYNNEI. V gave up 8 bases and J gave up 0 bases, with 16 bases separating them.